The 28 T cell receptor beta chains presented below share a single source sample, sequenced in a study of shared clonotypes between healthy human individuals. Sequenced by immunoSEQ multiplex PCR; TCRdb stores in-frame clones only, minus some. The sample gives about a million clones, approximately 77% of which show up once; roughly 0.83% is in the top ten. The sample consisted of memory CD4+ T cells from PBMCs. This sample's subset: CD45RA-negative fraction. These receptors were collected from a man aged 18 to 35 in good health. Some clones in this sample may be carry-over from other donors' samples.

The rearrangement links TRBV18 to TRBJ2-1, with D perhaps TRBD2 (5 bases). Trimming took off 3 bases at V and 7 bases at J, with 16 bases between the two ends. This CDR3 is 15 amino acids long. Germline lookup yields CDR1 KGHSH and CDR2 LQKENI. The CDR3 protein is CASSPGLEAANEQFF. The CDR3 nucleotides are TGTGCCAGCTCACCGGGTCTCGAAGCGGCTAATGAGCAGTTCTTC.

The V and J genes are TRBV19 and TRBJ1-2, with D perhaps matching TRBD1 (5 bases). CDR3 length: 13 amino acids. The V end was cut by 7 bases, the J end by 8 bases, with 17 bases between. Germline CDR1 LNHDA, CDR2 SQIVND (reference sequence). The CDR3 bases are TGTGCCAGTACCTTGGGACGGCTCTGGGGCTACACCTTC. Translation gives CASTLGRLWGYTF.

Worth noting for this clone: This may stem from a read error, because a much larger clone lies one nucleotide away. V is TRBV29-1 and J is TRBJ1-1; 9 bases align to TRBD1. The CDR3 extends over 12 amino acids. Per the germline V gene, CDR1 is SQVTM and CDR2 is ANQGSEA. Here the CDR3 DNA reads TGCAGCGTTGAAAGACAGGGGGAGGAAGCTCTCTTT. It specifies CSVERQGEEALF.

CDR3 coding DNA: TGTGCCAGCAGCTTAAGATCGGGTTACACCGGGGAGCTGTTTTTT. Translating gives CASSLRSGYTGELFF. V usage is TRBV7-2 and J usage is TRBJ2-2, with unresolved D. Trimming cost V 2 bases and J 3 bases, with 10 bases left between them. The CDR3 runs 15 residues. In germline, CDR1 is SGHTA, CDR2 FQGNSA.

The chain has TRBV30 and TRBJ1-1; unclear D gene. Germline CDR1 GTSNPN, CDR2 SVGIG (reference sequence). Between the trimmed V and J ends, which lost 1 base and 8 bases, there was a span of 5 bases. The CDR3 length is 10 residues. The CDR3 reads CAWSAEEAFF. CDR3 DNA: TGTGCCTGGAGTGCGGAGGAAGCTTTCTTT.

CDR3 sequence: CASRFVRHQGDTQYF. The CDR3 bases are TGTGCCAGCAGATTCGTTCGCCACCAGGGAGATACGCAGTATTTT. This chain joins TRBV11-2 and TRBJ2-3, with D perhaps matching TRBD1 (5 bases). The V and J ends lost 6 bases and 5 bases respectively, with 18 bases between them. This CDR3 region has 15 residues. The germline gives CDR1 SGHAT, CDR2 FQNNGV.

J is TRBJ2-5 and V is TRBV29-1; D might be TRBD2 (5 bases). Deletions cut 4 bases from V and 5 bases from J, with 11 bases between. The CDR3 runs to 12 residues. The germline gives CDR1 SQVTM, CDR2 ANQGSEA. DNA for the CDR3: TGCAGCGTTGCTGGACTGGGGGAGACCCAGTACTTC. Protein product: CSVAGLGETQYF.

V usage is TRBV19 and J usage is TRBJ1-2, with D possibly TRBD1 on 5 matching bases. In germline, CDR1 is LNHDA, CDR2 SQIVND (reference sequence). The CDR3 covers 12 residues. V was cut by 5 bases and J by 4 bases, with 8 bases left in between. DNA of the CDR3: TGTGCCAGTAGTTGGGACGGCTATGGCTACACCTTC. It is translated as CASSWDGYGYTF.

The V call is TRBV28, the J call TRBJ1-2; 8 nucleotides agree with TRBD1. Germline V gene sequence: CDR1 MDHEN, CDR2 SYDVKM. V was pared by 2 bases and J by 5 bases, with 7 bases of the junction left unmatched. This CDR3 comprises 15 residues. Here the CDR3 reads CASSLPGTGVYGYTF. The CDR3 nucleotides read TGTGCCAGCAGTTTACCCGGGACAGGCGTTTATGGCTACACCTTC.

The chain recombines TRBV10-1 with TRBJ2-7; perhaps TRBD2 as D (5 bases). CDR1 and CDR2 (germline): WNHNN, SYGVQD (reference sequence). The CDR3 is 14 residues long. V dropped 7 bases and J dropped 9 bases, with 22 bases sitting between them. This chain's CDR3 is CASIRAQKTGGQYF. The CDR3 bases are TGCGCCAGCATTAGGGCACAAAAGACCGGAGGGCAGTACTTC.

The CDR3 reads CASSEQGRTEAFF. The CDR3 DNA sequence: TGTGCCAGCAGTGAACAGGGGCGCACTGAAGCTTTCTTT. The rearrangement uses TRBV6-1 and TRBJ1-1, with D perhaps matching TRBD1 (6 bases). The CDR3 is 13 residues long. Germline V lookup: CDR1 MNHNS, CDR2 SASEGT. The V end was cut by 2 bases, the J end by 4 bases, with 8 bases between.

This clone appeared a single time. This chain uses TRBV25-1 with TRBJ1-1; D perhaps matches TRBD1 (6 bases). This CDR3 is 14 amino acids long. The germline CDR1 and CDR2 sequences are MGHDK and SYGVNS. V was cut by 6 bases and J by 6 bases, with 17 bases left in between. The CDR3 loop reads CASRPRQDSPEAFF. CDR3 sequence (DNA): TGTGCCAGCAGGCCAAGGCAGGACAGCCCTGAAGCTTTCTTT.

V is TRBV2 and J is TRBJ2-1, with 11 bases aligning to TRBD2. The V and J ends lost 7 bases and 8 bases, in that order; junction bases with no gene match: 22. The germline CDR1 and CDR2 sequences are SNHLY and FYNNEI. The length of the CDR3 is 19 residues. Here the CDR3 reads CASTLRTSGSQGPRYEQFF. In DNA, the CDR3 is TGTGCCAGCACACTAAGAACTAGCGGGAGTCAGGGTCCCAGGTATGAGCAGTTCTTC.

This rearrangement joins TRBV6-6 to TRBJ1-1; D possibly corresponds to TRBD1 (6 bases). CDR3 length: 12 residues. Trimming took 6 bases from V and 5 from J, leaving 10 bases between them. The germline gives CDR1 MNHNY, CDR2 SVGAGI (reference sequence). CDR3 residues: CASRGTGTEAFF. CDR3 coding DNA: TGTGCCAGCAGAGGCACAGGGACTGAAGCTTTCTTT.

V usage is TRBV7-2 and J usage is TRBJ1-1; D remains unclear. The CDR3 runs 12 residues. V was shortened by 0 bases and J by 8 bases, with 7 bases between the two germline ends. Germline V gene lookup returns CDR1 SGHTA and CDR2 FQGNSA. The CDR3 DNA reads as TGTGCCAGCAGCTTAGCTTTGGGGGAAGCTTTCTTT. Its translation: CASSLALGEAFF.

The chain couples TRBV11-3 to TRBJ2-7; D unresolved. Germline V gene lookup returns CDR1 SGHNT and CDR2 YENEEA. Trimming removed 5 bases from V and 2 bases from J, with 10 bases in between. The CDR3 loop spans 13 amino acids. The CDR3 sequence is CASSPRPTYEQYF. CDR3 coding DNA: TGTGCCAGCAGCCCCCGACCCACCTACGAGCAGTACTTC.

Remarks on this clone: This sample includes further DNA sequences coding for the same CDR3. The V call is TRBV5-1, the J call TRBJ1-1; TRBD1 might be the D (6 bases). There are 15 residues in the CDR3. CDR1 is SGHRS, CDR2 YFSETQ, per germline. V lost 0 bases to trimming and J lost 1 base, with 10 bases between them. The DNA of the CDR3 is TGCGCCAGCAGCTTGGGGACAGTTAGGAACACTGAAGCTTTCTTT. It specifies CASSLGTVRNTEAFF.

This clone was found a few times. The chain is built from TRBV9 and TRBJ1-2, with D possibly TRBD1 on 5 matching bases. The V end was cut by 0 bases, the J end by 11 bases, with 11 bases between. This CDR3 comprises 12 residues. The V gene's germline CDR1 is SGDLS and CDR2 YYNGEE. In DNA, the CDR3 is TGTGCCAGCAGCGTAGTCGGGACGCCTTACACCTTC. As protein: CASSVVGTPYTF.

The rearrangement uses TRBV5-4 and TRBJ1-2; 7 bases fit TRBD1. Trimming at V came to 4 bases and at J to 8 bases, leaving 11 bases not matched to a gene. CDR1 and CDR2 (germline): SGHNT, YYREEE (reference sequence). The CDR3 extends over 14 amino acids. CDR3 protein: CASSPWQGEVGYTF. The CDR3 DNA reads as TGTGCCAGCAGCCCGTGGCAGGGGGAGGTCGGCTACACCTTC.

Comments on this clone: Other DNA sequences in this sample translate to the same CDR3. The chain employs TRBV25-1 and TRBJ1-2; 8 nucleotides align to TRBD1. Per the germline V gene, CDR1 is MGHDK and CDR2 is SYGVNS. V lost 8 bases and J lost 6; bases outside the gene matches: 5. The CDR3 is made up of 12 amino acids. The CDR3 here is CASLGQGNGYTF. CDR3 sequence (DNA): TGTGCCAGCCTAGGACAGGGTAATGGCTACACCTTC.

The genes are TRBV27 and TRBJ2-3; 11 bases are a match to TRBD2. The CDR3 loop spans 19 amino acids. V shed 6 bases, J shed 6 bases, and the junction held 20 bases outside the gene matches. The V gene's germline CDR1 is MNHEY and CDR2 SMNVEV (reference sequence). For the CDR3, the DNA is TGTGCCAGCAGGCCTTTGGGGTTAGCGGGAGGGGTAGGTCTGGATACGCAGTATTTT. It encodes CASRPLGLAGGVGLDTQYF.

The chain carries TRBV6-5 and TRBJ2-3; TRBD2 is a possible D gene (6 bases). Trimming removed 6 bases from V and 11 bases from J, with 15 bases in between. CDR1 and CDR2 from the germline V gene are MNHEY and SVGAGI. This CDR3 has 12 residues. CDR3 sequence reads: CASRRLGAGQYF. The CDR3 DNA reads TGTGCCAGCAGACGACTAGGGGCTGGGCAGTATTTT.

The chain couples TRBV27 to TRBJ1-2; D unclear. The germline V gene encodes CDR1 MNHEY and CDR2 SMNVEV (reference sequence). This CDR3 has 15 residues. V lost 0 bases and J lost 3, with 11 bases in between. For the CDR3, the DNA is TGTGCCAGCAGTTTATCTCCCGGGATCGACTATGGCTACACCTTC. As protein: CASSLSPGIDYGYTF.

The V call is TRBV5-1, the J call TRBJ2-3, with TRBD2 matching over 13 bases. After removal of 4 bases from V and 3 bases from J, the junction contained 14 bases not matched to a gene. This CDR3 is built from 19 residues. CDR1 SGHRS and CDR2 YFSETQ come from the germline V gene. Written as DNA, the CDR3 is TGCGCCAGCAGCGCGGCTAACCGGACTAGCGGGAGTATGACAGATACGCAGTATTTT. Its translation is CASSAANRTSGSMTDTQYF.

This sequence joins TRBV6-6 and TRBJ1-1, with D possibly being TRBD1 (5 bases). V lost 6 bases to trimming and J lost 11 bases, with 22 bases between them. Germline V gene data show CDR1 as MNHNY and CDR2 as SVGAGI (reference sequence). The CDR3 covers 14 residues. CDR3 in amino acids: CASRPRDLRVTAFF. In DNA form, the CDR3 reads TGTGCCAGCAGACCAAGAGACCTCAGGGTTACGGCTTTCTTT.

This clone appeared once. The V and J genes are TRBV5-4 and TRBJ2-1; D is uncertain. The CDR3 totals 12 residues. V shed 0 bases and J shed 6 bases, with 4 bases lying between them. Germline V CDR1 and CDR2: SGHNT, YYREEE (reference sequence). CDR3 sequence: CASSLDGNEQFF. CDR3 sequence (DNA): TGTGCCAGCAGCTTGGATGGCAATGAGCAGTTCTTC.

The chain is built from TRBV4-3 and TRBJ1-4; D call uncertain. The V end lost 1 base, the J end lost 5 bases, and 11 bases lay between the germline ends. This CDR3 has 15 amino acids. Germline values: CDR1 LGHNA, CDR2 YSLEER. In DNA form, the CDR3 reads TGCGCCAGCAGCCAAGGGGGAACGGGGAATGAAAAACTGTTTTTT. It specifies CASSQGGTGNEKLFF.

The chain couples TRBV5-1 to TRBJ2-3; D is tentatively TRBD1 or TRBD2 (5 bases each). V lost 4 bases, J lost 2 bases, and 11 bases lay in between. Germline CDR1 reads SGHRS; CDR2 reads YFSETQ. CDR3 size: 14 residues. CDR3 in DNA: TGCGCCAGCAGCGGGACCCCACCCACAGATACGCAGTATTTT. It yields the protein CASSGTPPTDTQYF.